This TCR beta chain comes out of a study of T cell changes during pregnancy in multiple sclerosis. Using immunoSEQ multiplex PCR, the repertoire was profiled, and TCRdb retains in-frame clones only, with some absent. This table has tens of thousands of clones, roughly 89% appearing once. The CDR3 is 10 residues long. V gave up 8 bases and J gave up 7 bases, with 6 bases separating them. Germline V gene sequence: CDR1 WSHSY, CDR2 SAAADI. The receptor was derived from a female donor in good health, enrolled as a control in a pregnancy study. The genes are TRBV10-2 and TRBJ2-1; no reliable D call. The material was peripheral blood, obtained after pregnancy. CDR3 bases: TGCGCCAGCGGCCGAAATGAGCAGTTCTTC. Protein: CASGRNEQFF.